Reported below is one T cell receptor beta chain. The antigen is unknown. The CDR3 length is 16 residues. The germline gives CDR1 MNHEY, CDR2 SVGEGT. Trimming took 5 bases from V and 5 from J, leaving 20 bases between them. This sample was included in a study of response to subunit inactivated influenza vaccine. Study observations and caveats: Each seasonal influenza vaccination, the authors suggested, recruits few new T cells.

One entry per CDR3 protein, called by TCRdb with MiXCR from the RT-PCR reads. The sample has roughly 790,000 distinct CDR3 sequences, over 20% seen once. The starting material was PBMCs from blood, obtained 5 days after vaccination. The origin of this receptor is a man aged 50-60 years who received an inactivated influenza vaccine. The rearrangement uses TRBV6-2 or TRBV6-3 and TRBJ2-3; tentatively, D is TRBD2 (6 bases). The CDR3 protein is CASSQFLSGSGDTQYF. The CDR3 DNA is TGTGCCAGCAGTCAGTTTTTAAGCGGGTCTGGAGATACGCAGTATTTT.